The clone carrying this T cell receptor beta chain was seen just once. Antigen: not known. The sample is drawn from a study of cytomegalovirus exposure and HLA in healthy donors. The PCR was carried out with 60 Vbeta primers and 13 Jbeta primers. Method: immunoSEQ multiplex PCR; TCRdb's copy keeps in-frame clones and lacks some. The sample shows about 55,000 clones, about 80% of them seen only once. Study outcomes and limitations: The likely explanation for a cluster of highly shared sequence variants was sequencing artifact. Among TCR beta chains of equal frequency, HLA-associated ones were more clonally expanded in a later analysis. Several of the most significant clusters appeared linked to common viral pathogens, based on a later analysis.

V lost 4 bases and J lost 1; bases outside the gene matches: 4. Germline V CDR1 and CDR2: SGHRS, YFSETQ. The CDR3 has 16 residues. The source material was PBMCs. The sequence came from a female donor in good health and CMV-seronegative. The chain employs TRBV5-1 and TRBJ2-5; TRBD2 matches at 13 bases. In nucleotides, the CDR3 is TGCGCCAGCAGCCCGGGACTAGCGGGGCTCCAAGAGACCCAGTACTTC. Protein: CASSPGLAGLQETQYF.